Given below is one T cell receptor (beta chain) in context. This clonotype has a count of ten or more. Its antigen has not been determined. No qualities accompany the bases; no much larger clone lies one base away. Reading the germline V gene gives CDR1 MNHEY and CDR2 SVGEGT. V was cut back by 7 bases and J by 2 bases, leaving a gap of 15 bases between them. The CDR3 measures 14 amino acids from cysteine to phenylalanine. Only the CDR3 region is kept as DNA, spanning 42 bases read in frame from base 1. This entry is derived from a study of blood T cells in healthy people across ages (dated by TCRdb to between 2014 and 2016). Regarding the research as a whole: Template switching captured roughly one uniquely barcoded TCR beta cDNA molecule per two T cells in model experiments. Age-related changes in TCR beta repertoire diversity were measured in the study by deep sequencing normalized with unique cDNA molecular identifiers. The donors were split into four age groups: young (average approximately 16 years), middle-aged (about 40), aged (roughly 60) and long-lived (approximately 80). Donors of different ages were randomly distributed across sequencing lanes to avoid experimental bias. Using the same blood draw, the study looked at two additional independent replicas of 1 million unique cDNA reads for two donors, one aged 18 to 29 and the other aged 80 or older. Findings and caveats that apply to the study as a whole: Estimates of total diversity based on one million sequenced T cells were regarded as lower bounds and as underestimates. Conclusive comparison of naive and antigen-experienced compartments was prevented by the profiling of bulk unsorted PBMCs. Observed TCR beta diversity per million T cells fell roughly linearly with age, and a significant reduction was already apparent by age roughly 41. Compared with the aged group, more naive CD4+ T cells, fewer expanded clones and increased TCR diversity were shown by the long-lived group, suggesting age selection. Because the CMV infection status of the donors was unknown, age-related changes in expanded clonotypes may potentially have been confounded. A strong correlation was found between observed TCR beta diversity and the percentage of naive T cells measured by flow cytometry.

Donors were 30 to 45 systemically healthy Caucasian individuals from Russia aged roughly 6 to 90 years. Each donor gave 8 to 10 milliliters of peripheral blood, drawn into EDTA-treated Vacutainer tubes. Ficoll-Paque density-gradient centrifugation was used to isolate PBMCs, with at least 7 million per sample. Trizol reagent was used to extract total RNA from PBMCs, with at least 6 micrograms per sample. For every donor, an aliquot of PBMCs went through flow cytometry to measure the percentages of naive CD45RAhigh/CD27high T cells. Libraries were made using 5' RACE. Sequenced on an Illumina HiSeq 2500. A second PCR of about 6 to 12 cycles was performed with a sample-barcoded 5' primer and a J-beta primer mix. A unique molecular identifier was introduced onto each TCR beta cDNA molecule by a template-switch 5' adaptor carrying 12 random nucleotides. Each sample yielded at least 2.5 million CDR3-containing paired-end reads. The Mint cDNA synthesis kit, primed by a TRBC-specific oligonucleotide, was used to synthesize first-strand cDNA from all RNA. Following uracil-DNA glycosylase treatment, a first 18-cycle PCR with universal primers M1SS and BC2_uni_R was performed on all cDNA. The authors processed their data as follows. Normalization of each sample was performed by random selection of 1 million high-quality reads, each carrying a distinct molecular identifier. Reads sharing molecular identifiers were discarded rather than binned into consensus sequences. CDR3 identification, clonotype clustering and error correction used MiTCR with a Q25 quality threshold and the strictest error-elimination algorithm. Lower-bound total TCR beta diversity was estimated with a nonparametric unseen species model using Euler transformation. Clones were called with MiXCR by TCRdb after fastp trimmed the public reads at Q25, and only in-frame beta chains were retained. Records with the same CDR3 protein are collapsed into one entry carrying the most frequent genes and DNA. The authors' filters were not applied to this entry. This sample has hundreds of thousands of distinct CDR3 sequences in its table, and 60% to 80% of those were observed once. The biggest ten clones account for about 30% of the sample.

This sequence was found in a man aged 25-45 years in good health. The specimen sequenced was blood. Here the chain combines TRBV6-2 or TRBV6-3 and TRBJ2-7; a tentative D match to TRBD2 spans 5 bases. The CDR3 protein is CASIGRRKTYEQYF. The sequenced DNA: TGTGCCAGCATCGGACGGAGGAAGACCTACGAGCAGTACTTC.